These T cell receptor beta chains were read from a single sample in a study of blood T cell repertoires in COVID-19. Using immunoSEQ multiplex PCR, the repertoire was profiled, and TCRdb retains in-frame clones only, with some absent. The repertoire has approximately 400,000 clones, more than 85% of them found once; the top ten carry more than 0.85%. The sample comprised PBMCs or T cells enriched from blood (not recorded which). These receptors originate from a woman aged 40 to 55 who had been exposed to COVID-19. CDR3s include the opening cysteine and the closing phenylalanine or tryptophan. Each record gives: J gene, V gene, clone size, D gene, CDR3 protein, CDR3 DNA. D genes are given only for firm matches. The size of a clone is reported for some rows only, either as once, few or many, or as a class for expanded clones.

>TRBJ2-3|TRBV2|NA|TRBD2
CASSRELGLASTDTQYF
TGTGCCAGCAGTCGAGAGCTGGGACTAGCCAGCACAGATACGCAGTATTTT
>TRBJ1-1|TRBV5-1|NA|TRBD1
CASSSGQGNTEAFF
TGCGCCAGCAGCTCCGGACAGGGCAACACTGAAGCTTTCTTT
>TRBJ1-2|TRBV6-5|NA|TRBD1
CASRGTGPGYTF
TGTGCCAGCAGGGGGACAGGGCCGGGCTACACCTTC
>TRBJ1-1|TRBV5-1|NA|TRBD1
CASSAGQLYMNTEAFF
TGCGCCAGCAGTGCGGGACAGTTATACATGAACACTGAAGCTTTCTTT
>TRBJ2-3|TRBV7-2|NA|NA
CASSTQSSDTQYF
TGTGCCAGCAGCACACAGAGTTCGGATACGCAGTATTTT
>TRBJ1-6|TRBV30|once|TRBD1
CAWRTTGDSPLHF
TGTGCCTGGAGGACTACAGGGGATTCACCCCTCCACTTT
>TRBJ2-2|TRBV30|once|TRBD2
CAWKGREGRTGELFF
TGTGCCTGGAAGGGTCGGGAGGGCCGTACCGGGGAGCTGTTTTTT
>TRBJ2-1|TRBV24-1|NA|TRBD1
CATSDPLGQANEQFF
TGTGCCACCAGTGATCCTCTTGGACAGGCCAATGAGCAGTTCTTC
>TRBJ2-1|TRBV5-5|few|TRBD1
CASSFESGGRNEQFF
TGTGCCAGCAGCTTTGAGTCAGGGGGCAGGAATGAGCAGTTCTTC
>TRBJ2-7|TRBV13|NA|NA
CASSTTSYEQYF
TGTGCCAGCAGCACAACTAGCTACGAGCAGTACTTC
>TRBJ2-2|TRBV7-3|once|NA
CASSLKLTGELFF
TGTGCCAGCAGCTTAAAGCTGACCGGGGAGCTGTTTTTT
>TRBJ1-1|TRBV7-9|NA|NA
CASSLNAGTEAFF
TGTGCCAGCAGCTTAAATGCAGGGACTGAAGCTTTCTTT
>TRBJ2-1|TRBV24-1|NA|TRBD1
CATSDATGVGNEQFF
TGTGCCACCAGTGACGCGACAGGGGTAGGGAATGAGCAGTTCTTC
>TRBJ2-3|TRBV27|NA|NA
CASTIQGDLRTDTQYF
TGTGCCAGCACTATACAGGGCGACCTTCGCACAGATACGCAGTATTTT
>TRBJ2-1|TRBV7-2|NA|TRBD2
CASSLARGAANEQFF
TGTGCCAGCAGCTTAGCGCGGGGGGCCGCGAATGAGCAGTTCTTC
>TRBJ2-7|TRBV15|few|TRBD1
CATSRGQGQQYF
TGTGCCACCAGCAGGGGACAGGGACAGCAGTACTTC
>TRBJ2-7|TRBV10-3|NA|TRBD1
CAISENRGSYEQYF
TGTGCCATCAGTGAGAACAGGGGGTCCTACGAGCAGTACTTC
>TRBJ1-2|TRBV6-2/TRBV6-3|NA|TRBD1
CASSRQGTANYGYTF
TGTGCCAGCAGCCGACAGGGAACAGCTAACTATGGCTACACCTTC
>TRBJ2-3|TRBV10-3|once|TRBD2
CAMRGEIDTQYF
TGTGCCATGCGGGGGGAAATAGATACGCAGTATTTT
>TRBJ1-4|TRBV5-1|NA|TRBD1
CASSSGTGGSMGEKLFF
TGCGCCAGCAGTTCCGGGACAGGGGGCTCGATGGGTGAAAAACTGTTTTTT
>TRBJ1-1|TRBV18|NA|TRBD1
CASSQDRGQLNTEAFF
TGTGCCAGCTCCCAGGACAGGGGCCAATTGAACACTGAAGCTTTCTTT
>TRBJ1-3|TRBV19|NA|NA
CASSPSPGGNTIYF
TGTGCCAGTAGTCCTTCCCCGGGTGGAAACACCATATATTTT
>TRBJ2-1|TRBV4-3|NA|TRBD2
CASSQETPLAGGGQYNEQFF
TGCGCCAGCAGCCAAGAGACACCTCTAGCGGGAGGAGGTCAGTACAATGAGCAGTTCTTC
>TRBJ2-1|TRBV7-9|NA|NA
CASSLRGNEQFF
TGTGCCAGCAGCTTAAGAGGGAATGAGCAGTTCTTC
>TRBJ2-1|TRBV6-4|NA|TRBD2
CASSDAVWGTSGSWSYNEQFF
TGTGCCAGCAGTGACGCGGTATGGGGGACTAGCGGGAGTTGGTCCTACAATGAGCAGTTCTTC
>TRBJ2-5|TRBV6-5|NA|NA
CASSYRAGGETQYF
TGTGCCAGCAGTTACCGAGCAGGGGGGGAGACCCAGTACTTC
>TRBJ1-1|TRBV19|NA|NA
CASSKAGLNTEAFF
TGTGCCAGTAGTAAAGCGGGGTTGAACACTGAAGCTTTCTTT
>TRBJ1-6|TRBV6-6|NA|TRBD1
CASSHRGERSPLHF
TGTGCCAGCAGCCACAGGGGAGAAAGGTCACCCCTCCACTTT
>TRBJ1-3|TRBV15|NA|NA
CATSGGQVSGNTIYF
TGTGCCACCAGCGGGGGACAAGTCTCTGGAAACACCATATATTTT
>TRBJ2-7|TRBV3-1/TRBV3-2|NA|NA
CASSPAGEYEQYF
TGTGCCAGCAGCCCCGCAGGGGAGTACGAGCAGTACTTC
>TRBJ2-7|TRBV5-5|NA|TRBD2
CASSLTAGLAGDEQYF
TGTGCCAGCAGCTTGACAGCGGGACTAGCGGGAGACGAGCAGTACTTC